The 3 T cell receptor beta chains reported below all come from one sample, sequenced in a study of blood T cells in healthy people across ages. Together with a sample-barcoded 5' primer, a J-beta primer mix was included in a second PCR lasting about 6 to 12 cycles. TCRdb re-called the 5' RACE reads with MiXCR, one entry per CDR3 protein. The repertoire holds around 1,500,000 distinct CDR3 sequences, approximately 40% seen once, with approximately 7.9% in the top ten. Source material: blood. The origin of the receptors is a woman aged 18-35 years in good health.

This clonotype was seen a handful of times. The gene calls are TRBV27 and TRBJ2-5; 8 nucleotides align to TRBD2. The CDR3 is made up of 16 amino acids. V lost 3 bases, J lost 2 bases, and 8 bases stayed unmatched. CDR1 and CDR2 from the germline V gene are MNHEY and SMNVEV (reference sequence). CDR3 residues: CASSFGTRGGQETQYF. The CDR3 DNA reads TGTGCCAGCAGTTTTGGGACTAGAGGGGGACAAGAGACCCAGTACTTC.

The J gene is TRBJ1-1, the V gene TRBV29-1; D might be TRBD1 (6 bases). The CDR3 has 14 amino acids. Germline V CDR1 and CDR2: SQVTM, ANQGSEA. Trimming stripped 7 bases from V and 4 bases from J, with 19 bases between. CDR3 DNA sequence: TGCAGCGCCTCAGGCGGGGGCTGGAGCACTGAAGCTTTCTTT. This gives the protein CSASGGGWSTEAFF.

Worth noting for this clonotype: One end of the junction fails to match germline, which may point to a read error. The rearrangement links TRBV3-1 to TRBJ2-4; D might be TRBD1 (5 bases). The last part of the DNA fits TRBJ2-7 better; the J call may be wrong. This CDR3 contains 17 residues. Germline V gene sequence: CDR1 LGHDT, CDR2 YNNKEL (reference sequence). CDR3: CASSPQGWGRTSHEQYF. CDR3 coding DNA: TGTGCCAGCAGCCCGCAAGGATGGGGCAGAACCTCCCACGAGCAGTACTTC.